The 32 T cell receptor beta chains given below trace back to one sample, sequenced in a study of control samples from healthy donors and cancer patients. Clones were read by immunoSEQ multiplex PCR, and TCRdb kept only the in-frame ones, dropping some. The table has roughly 170,000 clones, about 91% seen once. Input material: blood. The receptors originated from a woman aged 40 to 50 in good health.

The V and J genes are TRBV5-1 and TRBJ2-7; a weak D match, TRBD1 (6 bases). The CDR3 has 14 residues. Germline V gives CDR1 SGHRS, CDR2 YFSETQ. V lost 0 bases and J lost 5, with 12 bases in between. CDR3 in DNA: TGCGCCAGCAGCTTGGCAGGGGCTTGGGACGAGCAGTACTTC. Translation gives CASSLAGAWDEQYF.

The chain has TRBV18 and TRBJ2-3; D is possibly TRBD1 or TRBD2 (6 bases each). Germline CDR1 reads KGHSH; CDR2 reads LQKENI. V was clipped by 6 bases and J by 2 bases, with 12 bases between them. The CDR3 sequence is 14 residues long. CDR3: CASSPGGHTDTQYF. The CDR3 DNA reads as TGTGCCAGCTCCCCCGGGGGACACACAGATACGCAGTATTTT.

V and J are TRBV3-1 (or the pseudogene TRBV3-2) and TRBJ1-3; 7 bases align to TRBD1. The CDR3 spans 16 residues. Trimming took 4 bases from V and 3 from J; bases not matched to a gene: 9. Germline lookup yields CDR1 LGHDT and CDR2 YNNKEL (reference sequence). The CDR3 DNA is TGTGCCAGCAGCCGCTCCGACAGGGTAGATGGAAACACCATATATTTT. As protein: CASSRSDRVDGNTIYF.

This sequence joins TRBV11-3 and TRBJ2-3; D gene unclear. Looked up from germline, CDR1 is SGHNT and CDR2 is YENEEA. The CDR3 sequence is 12 residues long. Trimming pared 2 bases from V and 4 bases from J, leaving 4 bases between. The CDR3 DNA sequence: TGTGCCAGCAGCTTATGGGCAGATACGCAGTATTTT. It is translated as CASSLWADTQYF.

The chain combines TRBV7-2 with TRBJ1-1; tentatively, D is TRBD1 (5 bases). Looked up from germline, CDR1 is SGHTA and CDR2 is FQGNSA. This CDR3 comprises 14 residues. V lost 1 base and J 4 bases, leaving 10 bases between the germline ends. CDR3 region: CASSLVAGSTEAFF. For the CDR3, the DNA is TGTGCCAGCAGCTTAGTGGCAGGGAGCACTGAAGCTTTCTTT.

The chain recombines TRBV5-5 with TRBJ2-3; 13 bases match TRBD2. The ends lost 5 bases at V and 1 base at J; junction bases unmatched: 4. In germline, CDR1 is SGHKS, CDR2 YYEKEE (reference sequence). The CDR3 totals 16 residues. Here the CDR3 reads CASSSGLAGGTDTQYF. The DNA of the CDR3 is TGTGCCAGCAGTTCAGGACTAGCGGGGGGCACAGATACGCAGTATTTT.

J is TRBJ1-2 and V is TRBV6-5, with D possibly matching TRBD1 (6 bases). The CDR3 is 14 residues long. V lost 0 bases, J lost 8 bases, and 13 bases lay in between. Germline V gene data show CDR1 as MNHEY and CDR2 as SVGAGI. CDR3 nucleotide sequence: TGTGCCAGCAGTTACTCGATCCAGGGGAGCGGCTACACCTTC. Translating it yields CASSYSIQGSGYTF.

This sequence joins TRBV5-6 and TRBJ1-5; no clear D. V lost 1 base, J lost 6 bases, and 5 bases lay in between. The CDR3 spans 12 residues. The germline CDR1 and CDR2 sequences are SGHDT and YYEEEE. CDR3 in amino acids: CASSLFGQPQHF. For the CDR3, the DNA is TGTGCCAGCAGCTTGTTTGGTCAGCCCCAGCATTTT.

The V gene is TRBV5-4, the J gene TRBJ2-2; a weak D match, TRBD1 (5 bases). The V end was cut by 0 bases, the J end by 4 bases, with 13 bases between. The CDR3 has 16 amino acids. The germline CDR1 and CDR2 sequences are SGHNT and YYREEE (reference sequence). CDR3 DNA sequence: TGTGCCAGCAGCTTGGCGCCCGGAAGGGGCACCGGGGAGCTGTTTTTT. It translates to CASSLAPGRGTGELFF.

The chain combines TRBV3-1 (or the pseudogene TRBV3-2) with TRBJ2-3; 13 bases match TRBD2. V lost 3 bases, J lost 2 bases, and 5 bases stayed unmatched. CDR1 and CDR2 from the germline V gene are LGHDT and YNNKEL (reference sequence). The CDR3 has 17 residues. DNA for the CDR3: TGTGCCAGCAGCCACAGGACTAGCGGGGGTCCCACAGATACGCAGTATTTT. Translated: CASSHRTSGGPTDTQYF.

The CDR3: CSVASNTEAFF. CDR3 coding DNA: TGCAGCGTTGCCTCGAACACTGAAGCTTTCTTT. The rearrangement uses TRBV29-1 and TRBJ1-1; no clear D gene. Germline CDR1 reads SQVTM; CDR2 reads ANQGSEA. The V end was cut by 4 bases, the J end by 1 base, with 4 bases between. The CDR3 covers 11 residues.

The chain links TRBV2 to TRBJ1-2; 10 nucleotides align to TRBD1. The CDR3 sequence is 16 residues long. J lost 2 bases, V lost 3 bases, and 6 bases had no gene match. Germline V lookup: CDR1 SNHLY, CDR2 FYNNEI. CDR3 DNA: TGTGCCAGCAGTGAGTGGGGGACAGGGGTGAACTATGGCTACACCTTC. Translated, it gives CASSEWGTGVNYGYTF.

Regarding this clone: The same CDR3 is also encoded by other DNA sequences in this sample. The chain combines TRBV10-3 with TRBJ1-1; TRBD1 is a possible D gene (5 bases). The V gene's germline CDR1 is ENHRY and CDR2 SYGVKD. The V gene lost 4 bases and the J gene lost 1 base, with 7 bases spanning the gap. The CDR3 has 13 amino acids. This CDR3 reads CAISGRENTEAFF. DNA for the CDR3: TGTGCCATCAGTGGCAGGGAGAACACTGAAGCTTTCTTT.

This sequence joins TRBV6-6 and TRBJ1-4, with D possibly matching TRBD1 (6 bases). The CDR3 length is 14 residues. From germline, CDR1 is MNHNY and CDR2 SVGAGI (reference sequence). Trimming pared 2 bases from V and 7 bases from J, leaving 11 bases between. The CDR3 is CASSYRGAGEKLFF. The CDR3 nucleotides are TGTGCCAGCAGTTACCGGGGGGCGGGTGAAAAACTGTTTTTT.

This chain joins TRBV10-3 and TRBJ2-3, with D hard to call. Germline CDR1 ENHRY, CDR2 SYGVKD. The V gene lost 6 bases and the J gene lost 5 bases, with 6 bases spanning the gap. This CDR3 has 11 amino acids. CDR3 DNA sequence: TGTGCCATCAGATCCGGAGATACGCAGTATTTT. This encodes CAIRSGDTQYF.

The J gene is TRBJ2-7, the V gene TRBV7-9, with TRBD2 identical over 10 bases. V lost 2 bases and J lost 4; bases outside the gene matches: 8. Germline assignment: CDR1 SEHNR and CDR2 FQNEAQ (reference sequence). The CDR3 length is 16 residues. DNA of the CDR3: TGTGCCAGCAGCTTATCAGCGGGGGGGCCTAGTTACGAGCAGTACTTC. Protein product: CASSLSAGGPSYEQYF.

The V gene is TRBV27, the J gene TRBJ2-7, with 9 bases lining up with TRBD1. Per the germline V gene, CDR1 is MNHEY and CDR2 is SMNVEV (reference sequence). With V trimmed by 6 bases and J by 3 bases, 24 bases remained unmatched. The CDR3 sequence is 20 residues long. The CDR3 bases are TGTGCCAGCAGATCGCATTTCCCGGGACAGGGAACGTCGGATCTCTACGAGCAGTACTTC. Translated, it gives CASRSHFPGQGTSDLYEQYF.

This chain links TRBV5-1 with TRBJ1-3; D not certain. The CDR3 loop spans 16 amino acids. Trimming removed 3 bases from V and 0 bases from J, with 13 bases in between. From germline, CDR1 is SGHRS and CDR2 YFSETQ. CDR3 DNA: TGCGCCAGCAGCTGGACCAGCGTCGACTCTGGAAACACCATATATTTT. This codes for CASSWTSVDSGNTIYF. The full variable domain, in which reference TRBV5-1 and TRBJ1-3 provide the parts outside the CDR3, is KAGVTQTPRYLIKTRGQQVTLSCSPISGHRSVSWYQQTPGQGLQFLFEYFSETQRNKGNFPGRFSGRQFSNSRSEMNVSTLELGDSALYLCASSWTSVDSGNTIYFGEGSWLTVV.

The CDR3 here is CASSLRVAGSTDTQYF. CDR3 nucleotide sequence: TGTGCCAGCAGCCTGAGAGTGGCGGGGAGCACAGATACGCAGTATTTT. The chain is built from TRBV14 and TRBJ2-3; a possible D gene is TRBD2 (6 bases). This CDR3 contains 16 residues. Trimming took 4 bases from V and 0 from J, leaving 14 bases between them. In germline, CDR1 is SGHDN, CDR2 FVKESK.

V and J are TRBV16 and TRBJ1-2; 8 positions match TRBD1. The germline V gene encodes CDR1 KGHSY and CDR2 FQNENV. The CDR3 contains 17 residues. The J segment lost 5 bases and the V segment lost 4 bases, leaving 15 bases of the junction unmatched. The CDR3: CASSPSAKGTGRYGYTF. CDR3 bases: TGTGCCAGCAGCCCCTCGGCAAAGGGGACAGGACGTTATGGCTACACCTTC.

The chain is built from TRBV7-9 and TRBJ2-3, with TRBD2 as a possible D gene (5 bases). The length of the CDR3 is 14 residues. Germline CDR1 reads SEHNR; CDR2 reads FQNEAQ (reference sequence). Trimming shortened V by 7 bases and J by 2 bases, and 13 bases separated the two germline ends. CDR3 bases: TGTGCCAGCACTCGGGAACAGTTCACAGATACGCAGTATTTT. Translated, it gives CASTREQFTDTQYF.

V gene TRBV15 combines with J gene TRBJ2-7, with 9 bases identical to TRBD1. Per germline, CDR1 LNHNV and CDR2 YYDKDF (reference sequence). V gave up 1 base and J gave up 2 bases; unmatched junction bases: 0. This CDR3 has 14 amino acids. The CDR3, as DNA: TGTGCCACCAGCAGAGGACAGGGGGCCTACGAGCAGTACTTC. Protein sequence: CATSRGQGAYEQYF. Together with reference TRBV15 and TRBJ2-7, the CDR3 gives the full variable domain: DAMVIQNPRYQVTQFGKPVTLSCSQTLNHNVMYWYQQKSSQAPKLLFHYYDKDFNNEADTPDNFQSRRPNTSFCFLDIRSPGLGDTAMYLCATSRGQGAYEQYFGPGTRLTVT.

The chain joins TRBV3-1 (or the pseudogene TRBV3-2) to TRBJ2-3; D call uncertain. CDR1 is LGHDT, CDR2 YNNKEL, per germline (reference sequence). V was shortened by 2 bases and J by 6 bases, with 12 bases between the two germline ends. This CDR3 has 14 residues. The CDR3 region is CASSQTALGDTQYF. The CDR3 DNA reads as TGTGCCAGCAGCCAAACCGCCTTGGGGGATACGCAGTATTTT.

The gene calls are TRBV27 and TRBJ2-7, with a possible D match to TRBD2 (6 bases). The germline V gene has CDR1 MNHEY and CDR2 SMNVEV (reference sequence). The CDR3 sequence is 12 residues long. V was trimmed by 6 bases and J by 0 bases, leaving 6 bases between them. This CDR3 is CASSGSSYEQYF. CDR3 in DNA: TGTGCCAGCAGCGGGAGCTCCTACGAGCAGTACTTC.

This clone was seen just once. This chain uses TRBV3-1 (or the pseudogene TRBV3-2) with TRBJ2-7, with no clear D. V shed 4 bases and J shed 6 bases, with 13 bases lying between them. CDR3 length equals 13 residues. The V gene's germline CDR1 is LGHDT and CDR2 YNNKEL (reference sequence). CDR3 residues: CASSPIERAEQYF. The DNA of the CDR3 is TGTGCCAGCAGCCCCATCGAGCGCGCCGAGCAGTACTTC.

The V call is TRBV28, the J call TRBJ2-3, with D tentatively TRBD1 (5 bases). The V gene's germline CDR1 is MDHEN and CDR2 SYDVKM. The V and J ends lost 5 bases and 2 bases respectively, with 11 bases between them. The CDR3 covers 14 residues. The CDR3 DNA is TGTGCCAGCAGTCGAACAGGAATCACAGATACGCAGTATTTT. Translated: CASSRTGITDTQYF.

V is TRBV2 and J is TRBJ2-4; D gene uncertain. Trimming cost V 0 bases and J 8 bases, with 11 bases left between them. This CDR3 is built from 14 residues. Per germline, CDR1 SNHLY and CDR2 FYNNEI. CDR3 DNA: TGTGCCAGCAGTGAAGCGAGTACTGCTGACATTCAGTACTTC. It specifies CASSEASTADIQYF.

The chain has TRBV5-1 and TRBJ1-5; D not resolved. This CDR3 region has 17 residues. V shed 0 bases and J shed 0 bases, with 13 bases lying between them. Germline-derived CDR1 and CDR2 are SGHRS and YFSETQ. The CDR3 loop is CASSLGADSYSNQPQHF. For the CDR3, the DNA is TGCGCCAGCAGCTTGGGGGCAGACTCCTATAGCAATCAGCCCCAGCATTTT.

This chain joins TRBV12-3 or TRBV12-4 and TRBJ1-5; D remains unclear. The germline V and J ends were trimmed by 8 bases and 3 bases, with 8 bases remaining between them. The CDR3 is 12 residues long. CDR3 protein: CASGRVNQPQHF. The CDR3, as DNA: TGTGCCAGCGGAAGGGTCAATCAGCCCCAGCATTTT.

The count of this clone is one. The chain carries TRBV4-1 and TRBJ1-5, with 11 bases matching TRBD1. The CDR3 runs 16 residues. V gave up 4 bases and J gave up 4 bases; unmatched junction bases: 6. Germline V gene sequence: CDR1 MGHRA, CDR2 YSYEKL. DNA for the CDR3: TGCGCCAGCAGCCCAGGGACAGGGGGTTGGAATCAGCCCCAGCATTTT. Its translation is CASSPGTGGWNQPQHF.

This sequence joins TRBV14 and TRBJ2-1; D might be TRBD1 or TRBD2, each matching 6 bases. This CDR3 spans 12 amino acids. The V and J ends lost 4 bases and 10 bases respectively, with 11 bases between them. In germline, CDR1 is SGHDN, CDR2 FVKESK. CDR3 residues: CASSLRGGEQFF. Written as DNA, the CDR3 is TGTGCCAGCAGCCTCCGAGGGGGGGAGCAGTTCTTC.

The chain uses TRBV5-5 and TRBJ1-2; 9 bases agree with TRBD1. Trimming removed 2 bases from V and 4 bases from J; junction bases left unmatched: 12. The CDR3 extends over 17 amino acids. Germline V CDR1 and CDR2: SGHKS, YYEKEE (reference sequence). CDR3 sequence (DNA): TGTGCCAGCAGCTTTGGGGCTGGACAGGGGTTGGCCTATGGCTACACCTTC. Translation: CASSFGAGQGLAYGYTF.